The 6 T cell receptor beta chains below were found in one sample sequenced in a study of identical twins. TCRdb re-derived calls from the 5' RACE reads in MiXCR, one entry per CDR3 protein. The sample has 450,000 or so distinct CDR3 sequences; around 14% are singletons. The same sample was also studied in work on yellow fever vaccine responses in identical twins.

Sequencing was done on a sample of CD4+ T cells sorted from blood. The receptors derive from a woman aged 18-30 years in good health.

CDR3 region: CASQPTGQSYEQYF. As DNA, the CDR3 is TGTGCCAGCCAACCCACAGGGCAGTCCTACGAGCAGTACTTC. The V and J genes are TRBV28 and TRBJ2-7, with a tentative D call TRBD1 (6 bases). The CDR3 totals 14 residues. Trimming took 8 bases from V and 1 from J, leaving 15 bases between them. The V gene's germline CDR1 is MDHEN and CDR2 SYDVKM.

This clonotype was counted between two and nine times. The chain has TRBV12-3 or TRBV12-4 and TRBJ1-1, with D perhaps matching TRBD1 (5 bases). This CDR3 region has 13 residues. Between the trimmed V and J ends, which lost 1 base and 7 bases, there was a span of 10 bases. The CDR3 sequence is CASSLGQGLEAFF. In nucleotides, the CDR3 is TGTGCCAGCAGTTTAGGGCAGGGCCTTGAAGCTTTCTTT.

The gene calls are TRBV18 and TRBJ2-7; D could derive from TRBD1 or TRBD2 (6 bases each). This CDR3 is built from 14 residues. Trimming took 3 bases from V and 8 from J, leaving 17 bases between them. Germline V gene sequence: CDR1 KGHSH, CDR2 LQKENI. Written as DNA, the CDR3 is TGTGCCAGCTCACCCGGGACACGGGGGCAGAAGCAGTACTTC. Protein sequence: CASSPGTRGQKQYF.

This clonotype has a handful of counts. V and J are TRBV4-2 and TRBJ2-7; tentatively, D is TRBD1 (5 bases). The CDR3 loop spans 15 amino acids. V shed 1 base and J shed 3 bases, with 13 bases lying between them. Germline CDR1 is LGHNA and CDR2 is YNFKEQ. This CDR3 is CASSQVRNRYYEQYF. The CDR3, as DNA: TGTGCCAGCAGCCAAGTCCGGAACAGGTACTACGAGCAGTACTTC.

This clonotype was detected once. J is TRBJ2-3 and V is TRBV28; 10 nucleotides match TRBD2. V trimming: 5 bases; J trimming: 5 bases; junction bases outside the gene matches: 10. The germline CDR1 and CDR2 sequences are MDHEN and SYDVKM. The CDR3 is 16 amino acids. CDR3: CASSQRTSGLRDTQYF. CDR3 in DNA: TGTGCCAGCAGTCAGCGGACTAGCGGACTTCGAGATACGCAGTATTTT.

Only a few counts were recorded for this clonotype. This rearrangement joins TRBV7-8 to TRBJ2-1, with no clear D. The germline V gene has CDR1 SGHVS and CDR2 FQNEAQ. V lost 5 bases to trimming and J lost 3 bases, with 14 bases between them. The CDR3 totals 15 residues. CDR3 nucleotides: TGTGCCAGCAGCCTGGACGGTCTTTTCTACAATGAGCAGTTCTTC. Translating it yields CASSLDGLFYNEQFF.